A single sample is the source of the 5 T cell receptor beta chains below, sequenced in a study of blood T cell repertoires in COVID-19. Profiled with immunoSEQ multiplex PCR; TCRdb holds only in-frame clones, not every one. The sample yields fewer than 300,000 clones, over 80% seen once. Sequenced sample: peripheral blood. These receptors were obtained from a woman aged 40 to 49 who had recovered from COVID-19.

This rearrangement joins TRBV3-1 (or the pseudogene TRBV3-2) to TRBJ1-6; D possibly corresponds to TRBD1 (6 bases). Germline assignment: CDR1 LGHDT and CDR2 YNNKEL (reference sequence). The CDR3 runs 15 residues. V lost 4 bases, J lost 11 bases, and 18 bases lay in between. In nucleotides, the CDR3 is TGTGCCAGCAGCCTATCGGTGGGGGGGCGGACACCCCTCCACTTT. It specifies CASSLSVGGRTPLHF.

The chain carries TRBV11-3 and TRBJ2-2; D is undetermined. The V end lost 3 bases, the J end lost 5 bases, and 4 bases lay between the germline ends. Germline V lookup: CDR1 SGHNT, CDR2 YENEEA. The CDR3 extends over 12 amino acids. CDR3 DNA sequence: TGTGCCAGCAGCTTCCGGACCGGGGAGCTGTTTTTT. It encodes CASSFRTGELFF. The entire variable domain, with the rest obtained from reference TRBV11-3 and TRBJ2-2, is as follows: EAGVVQSPRYKIIEKKQPVAFWCNPISGHNTLYWYLQNLGQGPELLIRYENEEAVDDSQLPKDRFSAERLKGVDSTLKIQPAELGDSAVYLCASSFRTGELFFGEGSRLTVL.

The V and J genes are TRBV10-3 and TRBJ1-2, with TRBD1 matching 9 bases. This CDR3 comprises 16 residues. Germline values: CDR1 ENHRY, CDR2 SYGVKD. The V and J ends lost 5 bases and 4 bases, in that order; junction bases with no gene match: 11. The CDR3, as DNA: TGTGCCATCAGTTCCGGGACAGGGCCCGGTGGCTATGGCTACACCTTC. This gives the protein CAISSGTGPGGYGYTF.

The chain couples TRBV5-5 to TRBJ1-4; 7 bases align to TRBD1. The CDR3 has 14 residues. Per germline, CDR1 SGHKS and CDR2 YYEKEE (reference sequence). Trimming removed 0 bases from V and 8 bases from J; junction bases left unmatched: 4. In nucleotides, the CDR3 is TGTGCCAGCAGCTTGGAGGGGGCAGGAGAAAAACTGTTTTTT. Protein: CASSLEGAGEKLFF.

At least ten counts were recorded for this clone. The V call is TRBV12-3 or TRBV12-4, the J call TRBJ1-5; no firm D call. The CDR3 contains 11 residues. V lost 7 bases to trimming and J lost 2 bases, with 3 bases between them. DNA for the CDR3: TGTGCCAGCACTCGCAATCAGCCCCAGCATTTT. It is translated as CASTRNQPQHF.